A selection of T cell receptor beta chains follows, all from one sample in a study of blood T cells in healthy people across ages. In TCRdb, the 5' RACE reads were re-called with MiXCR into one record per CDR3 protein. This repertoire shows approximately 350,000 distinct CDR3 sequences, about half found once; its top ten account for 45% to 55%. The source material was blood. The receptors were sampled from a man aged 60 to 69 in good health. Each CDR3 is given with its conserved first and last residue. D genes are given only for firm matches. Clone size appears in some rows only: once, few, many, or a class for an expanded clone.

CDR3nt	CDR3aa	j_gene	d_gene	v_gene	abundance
TGTGCCAGCAGCCTCGGGAGACCCAACAATGAGCAGTACTTC	CASSLGRPNNEQYF	TRBJ2-7	-	TRBV9	-
TGCAGCGTTGGGTCGGCCCCCTCCTACGAGCAGTACTTC	CSVGSAPSYEQYF	TRBJ2-7	-	TRBV29-1	few
TGTGCCAGCAGTCTCGGGACAGGGGCTGAAGCTTTCTTT	CASSLGTGAEAFF	TRBJ1-1	TRBD1	TRBV27	-
TGTGCCAGCACGTCTGGGGGATGGGAGACCCAGTACTTC	CASTSGGWETQYF	TRBJ2-5	-	TRBV12-3/TRBV12-4	-
TGTGCCAGCAGTTACGAGGTAGGGCTAGCGGGAGGTGGCGATACGCAGTATTTT	CASSYEVGLAGGGDTQYF	TRBJ2-3	TRBD2	TRBV6-2/TRBV6-3	few
TGTGCCAGCAGCTTGGACAGGGTGGGGAATCCCCTCCACTTT	CASSLDRVGNPLHF	TRBJ1-6	TRBD1	TRBV7-8	few
TGCAGTGCTACCCGACTAGCGGGCCACAATGAGCAGTACTTC	CSATRLAGHNEQYF	TRBJ2-5	TRBD2	TRBV20-1	once
TGTGCCAGCAGCCTAGCGGGGGGACACGGCAATGAGCAGTTCTTC	CASSLAGGHGNEQFF	TRBJ2-1	TRBD2	TRBV12-3/TRBV12-4	many
TGTGCCAGCAGCTCAAGGCGGACGGGGGGCACGCAGTATTTT	CASSSRRTGGTQYF	TRBJ2-3	-	TRBV9	few
TGCAGTCCCAGATACTACAGGCCACCCTACGAGCAGTACTTC	CSPRYYRPPYEQYF	TRBJ2-7	-	TRBV20-1	-
TGTGCCATCAGTGAGCCGAACCAAGAGACGCAGTACTTC	CAISEPNQETQYF	TRBJ2-5	-	TRBV10-3	-
TGCGCCAGCAGCTTGGCAACGACAGTATCCACCGGGGAGCTGTTTTTT	CASSLATTVSTGELFF	TRBJ2-2	-	TRBV5-1	-
TGCAGTGCTAGAGATATGGGCGGGAGGGCATATACTAGCACAGATACGCAGTATTTT	CSARDMGGRAYTSTDTQYF	TRBJ2-3	TRBD2	TRBV20-1	-
TGTGCCAGCAGCTTCCCACGGAATACGCAGTATTTT	CASSFPRNTQYF	TRBJ2-3	-	TRBV7-2	-
TGTACCAGCAGCCAGGAAGTGACTTCAAGGGAGTACTTC	CTSSQEVTSREYF	TRBJ2-7	-	TRBV16	-
TGTGCCAGCAGCTTAACTAGCGGGGGGAATGAGCAGTTCTTC	CASSLTSGGNEQFF	TRBJ2-1	TRBD2	TRBV11-3	few
TGTGCCAGCAGTCCTGGGGGCAGATTAAACTATGGCTACACCTTC	CASSPGGRLNYGYTF	TRBJ1-2	-	TRBV27	few
TGCAGTGCTACCAGGGGTTCCTACAATGAGCAGTTCTTC	CSATRGSYNEQFF	TRBJ2-1	-	TRBV20-1	-
TGTGCCAGCAGCTTAGCGACCCTTAAGGGAGAGACCCAGTACTTC	CASSLATLKGETQYF	TRBJ2-5	-	TRBV7-2	-
TGCAGTAACGAGGCCCTGTGGGGGGGACAAGAGACCCAGTACTTC	CSNEALWGGQETQYF	TRBJ2-5	TRBD2	TRBV20-1	-
TGTGCCAGCCTCAGGGGGGGCACCGGGGAGCTGTTTTTT	CASLRGGTGELFF	TRBJ2-2	-	TRBV6-2/TRBV6-3	many
TGTGCCAGCAGTGAAGGCGGCTCCTACAATGAGCAGTACTTC	CASSEGGSYNEQYF	TRBJ2-7	-	TRBV25-1	-
TGTGCCAGCAGCCAAGTTTCGCGTGGAGATACGCAGTATTTT	CASSQVSRGDTQYF	TRBJ2-3	-	TRBV7-2	-
TGTGCCAACAAACTAGCTCATACGACCTACAATGAGCAGTTCTTC	CANKLAHTTYNEQFF	TRBJ2-1	-	TRBV6-5	once
TGCAGTGCTAGACCTCCGGACAGGGCAGGAGGGGCTGAAGCTTTCTTT	CSARPPDRAGGAEAFF	TRBJ1-1	TRBD1	TRBV20-1	few
TGTGCCAGCAGTACAGGGGGCCCAGGAGAGGGCTACACCTTC	CASSTGGPGEGYTF	TRBJ1-2	TRBD1	TRBV6-5	-
TGTGCCAGCAGTTTACCAGCGGGAGACCCTCTCCAAGAGACCCAGTACTTC	CASSLPAGDPLQETQYF	TRBJ2-5	TRBD2	TRBV28	-
TGTGCCAGCAGGATGACTAGCGGGGGGGTTGTTACGCAGTATTTT	CASRMTSGGVVTQYF	TRBJ2-3	TRBD2	TRBV6-5	-
TGCGCCAGCAGCTTGCGGCCACAGGGTTTGAGAACTGAAGCTTTCTTT	CASSLRPQGLRTEAFF	TRBJ1-1	-	TRBV5-1	-
TGCGCCAGCAGCTTGGCCTCCCAACCCGCGCGGGACGGCAATGAGCAGTTCTTC	CASSLASQPARDGNEQFF	TRBJ2-1	-	TRBV5-1	-
TGTGCCAGCACCATCGGACAGGCCAATGAGCAGTTCTTC	CASTIGQANEQFF	TRBJ2-1	TRBD1	TRBV28	few
TGTGCCAGCAGGACGTCGGGACCACAGAATACGCAGTATTTT	CASRTSGPQNTQYF	TRBJ2-3	-	TRBV6-5	few
TGTGCCAGCAGCCAAGGGGTTGGCGGTGGCTACACCTTC	CASSQGVGGGYTF	TRBJ1-2	-	TRBV14	once
TGCAGCGTTGCAGGACGGTCCAGGAACGAGCAGTACTTC	CSVAGRSRNEQYF	TRBJ2-7	-	TRBV29-1	-
TGTGCCAGCAGCCTCCCCAGGGTGGGGCTGGGGGAGCAGTTCTTC	CASSLPRVGLGEQFF	TRBJ2-1	-	TRBV3-1	-
TGCAGCGGTACGGCACAGGGTTCGGGAGAGACCCAGTACTTC	CSGTAQGSGETQYF	TRBJ2-5	-	TRBV29-1	-
TGTGCCAGCAGCTGGGGTAGCGATCAGCCCCAGCATTTT	CASSWGSDQPQHF	TRBJ1-5	-	TRBV6-1	-
TGTGCCAGCAAAGCAGGGGGCTATCAGCCCCAGCATTTT	CASKAGGYQPQHF	TRBJ1-5	TRBD1	TRBV6-1	-
TGTGCCAGCGGCTCGCGGGGACAGTCCTTGGACGAGCAGTACTTC	CASGSRGQSLDEQYF	TRBJ2-7	-	TRBV6-2/TRBV6-3	few
TGTGCCAGCAGTTGGGGTTCCTACAATGAGCAGTTCTTC	CASSWGSYNEQFF	TRBJ2-1	-	TRBV28	few
TGTGCCAGCAGTCGAAGATCCGGGGAGGACATTCAGTACTTC	CASSRRSGEDIQYF	TRBJ2-4	-	TRBV2	-
TGTGCCATCAGTGAGACCGGGACAGGGGGCAATGAAAAACTGTTTTTT	CAISETGTGGNEKLFF	TRBJ1-4	TRBD1	TRBV10-3	-
TGCGCCAGCAGCGATGGGACAGGGGGCACCTATGGCTACACCTTC	CASSDGTGGTYGYTF	TRBJ1-2	TRBD1	TRBV5-1	few
TGTGCCAGCAGTCCCGGAGGGAACACTGAAGCTTTCTTT	CASSPGGNTEAFF	TRBJ1-1	-	TRBV12-3/TRBV12-4	few
TGTGCCAGCAGCTTAGAGACAGGGGGACTCGGCGAGCAGTACTTC	CASSLETGGLGEQYF	TRBJ2-7	TRBD1	TRBV11-3	-
TGTGCCAGCAGCTTCTATCGGCTAGCGGGAGATACGCAGTATTTT	CASSFYRLAGDTQYF	TRBJ2-3	TRBD2	TRBV7-2	few